This TCR beta chain was documented in a study of blood T cell repertoires in COVID-19. In the study overall: There were acute and convalescent COVID-19 samples, and they came from the United States, Italy and Spain. PBMCs, B-cell-depleted T cells, or T cells provided the cDNA or gDNA that made up the material.

Those enrolled, adults aged 18 to 89 years, came from about 24 US areas. Participant-given clinical history determined each cohort assignment. Some clones are missing from TCRdb's copy, which holds only in-frame ones; the method was immunoSEQ multiplex PCR. The table has 260,000 or so clones, about 91% seen once; the top ten hold 1% to 1.5%. This CDR3 is built from 11 residues. Germline V gives CDR1 MNHEY, CDR2 SVGEGT. Trimming took off 5 bases at V and 10 bases at J, with 11 bases between the two ends. Sequenced: PBMCs or T cells enriched from blood (not recorded which). This chain connects TRBV6-2 or TRBV6-3 to TRBJ1-1; no clear D. This clonotype originated in a middle-aged woman with acute COVID-19. The CDR3 protein is CASSGPRGAFF. The CDR3 DNA follows: TGTGCCAGCAGTGGACCGCGGGGAGCTTTCTTT.